This TCR beta chain was sequenced in a study of T cells in Graves' hyperthyroidism and ophthalmopathy. This clonotype has a handful of counts. The junction does not match germline at one end; this may be a read error. Amplified regions were TCR beta CDR3 sequences from RNA transcripts. RT-PCR in the first round (using the HTBI primer set) targeted the TCR CDR3. TCRdb re-derived calls from the multiplex PCR reads in MiXCR, one entry per CDR3 protein. The sample yields around 530,000 distinct CDR3 sequences, about 15% seen once. This CDR3 is built from 13 residues. The germline CDR1 and CDR2 sequences are SGHVS and FQNEAQ. Fresh peripheral blood, around 10 ml of it, supplied the PBMCs.

The genes are TRBV7-8 and TRBJ2-7, with D possibly TRBD2 on 6 matching bases. The TCR comes from a woman younger than 35 with Graves' ophthalmopathy. The sequenced sample consisted of blood. The CDR3 DNA sequence: TGTACCAGCAGCTTAGCACTCGGGGGCGAGCAGTACTTC. Translation gives CTSSLALGGEQYF.